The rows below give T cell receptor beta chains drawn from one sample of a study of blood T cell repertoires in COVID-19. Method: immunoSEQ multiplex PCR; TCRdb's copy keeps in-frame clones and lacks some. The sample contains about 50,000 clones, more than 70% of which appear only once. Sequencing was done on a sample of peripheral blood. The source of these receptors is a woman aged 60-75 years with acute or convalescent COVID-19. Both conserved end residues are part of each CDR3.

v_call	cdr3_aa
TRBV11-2	CASSLRQTNSPLHF
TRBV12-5	CASGLYSYNEQFF
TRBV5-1	CASSLAPEYGYTF
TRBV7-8	CASSLYNSGIQFF
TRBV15	CATARGANNEQFF
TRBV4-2	CASSQDGRNEKLFF
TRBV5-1	CASSYGEIYGYTF
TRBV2	CASSARWQAGNSPLHF
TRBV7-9	CASSLEGAYEQYF
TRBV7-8	CASSSGSTGVQVGEQFF
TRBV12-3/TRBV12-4	CASSLLEAGEQYF
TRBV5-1	CASSSVGQGGSVGNTIYF
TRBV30	CAWGQGIHTIYF
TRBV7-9	CASSSRGDGGAQETQYF
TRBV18	CASSLSRDPNYGYTF
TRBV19	CASSIGRGFAEQFF
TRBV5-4	CATQGVETQYF
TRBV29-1	CSVEDDGTGRGGYTF
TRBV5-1	CASSVSGTPPGAQYF
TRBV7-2	CASTRGQQETQYF
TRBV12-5	CASGLPTQAFF
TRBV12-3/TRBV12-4	CASSLRDLKQYF
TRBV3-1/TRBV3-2	CASSQYRDRVLFF
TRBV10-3	CAISDVTGSAEAFF
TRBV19	CASSSRGTGSSGNTIYF
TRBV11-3	CASSRLAASTDTQYF
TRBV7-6	CASSPRLAGGLTADTQYF
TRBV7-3	CASSWLSARGEETQYF
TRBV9	CASSPAGAGELFF
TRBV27	CASSEFRGADTQYF
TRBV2	CASSEIVETQYF
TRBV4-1	CASSQEIGPARGSNIQYF
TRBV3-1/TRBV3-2	CASSRTDSTNSPLHF
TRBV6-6	CASSWTGRTEAFF
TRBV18	CASSRQGKADTQYF
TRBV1	CTSSQAVASASPWYEQYF
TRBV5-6	CASSLRTGTNTQYF
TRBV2	CASDRGRGGELFF
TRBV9	CASSLSGGLPSEQYF
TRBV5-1	CASSTGQGPRTEAFF
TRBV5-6	CASSLVVGVNYGYTF
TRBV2	CASSLEGARNSPLHF
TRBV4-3	CASSQAGSGNTIYF
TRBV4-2	CASSQEGQGVYEQYF
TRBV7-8	CASSSRDTLEQYF
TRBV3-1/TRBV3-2	CASSQEGRVAGGKETQYF
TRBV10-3	CAIRTSGVLDVSTDTQYF
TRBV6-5	CASSPRTGELFF